The T cell receptor beta chain described here comes from a study of T-cell memory formation after mild COVID-19. Findings and caveats of the study: The study detected some responding clones in pre-infection memory, suggesting cross-reactive memory joined. Among contracting clones, CD4+ were mainly CM/EM and CD8+ enriched in EMRA. Clones that contracted from day 15 to 85 had balanced CD4/CD8; later expanders were CD4+ biased.

A word on this clonotype: Its matching antigen is unknown.

TCR alpha and TCR beta cDNA libraries carrying sample barcodes and UMIs came from 5'RACE with constant-segment primers. TCRdb used MiXCR to reprocess the 5' RACE reads, holding one entry per CDR3 protein. The sample lists 580,000 or so distinct CDR3 sequences, around 15% seen once, with just over 8% in the top ten. This TCR was sampled from an adult woman who had mild COVID-19 (a few samples of this study predate the infection). Cell type and time point are not known. Sequenced sample: PBMCs or a T cell subset sorted from them (not recorded which).

The chain's CDR3 is CASSLMEAVDTQYF. The DNA for the CDR3 is TGTGCCAGCAGCTTGATGGAGGCCGTCGATACGCAGTATTTT. The chain recombines TRBV5-4 with TRBJ2-3; weak D call: TRBD2 (5 bases). Trimming removed 1 base at V and 6 bases at J, with 12 bases between. Looked up from germline, CDR1 is SGHNT and CDR2 is YYREEE (reference sequence). The CDR3 has 14 amino acids.